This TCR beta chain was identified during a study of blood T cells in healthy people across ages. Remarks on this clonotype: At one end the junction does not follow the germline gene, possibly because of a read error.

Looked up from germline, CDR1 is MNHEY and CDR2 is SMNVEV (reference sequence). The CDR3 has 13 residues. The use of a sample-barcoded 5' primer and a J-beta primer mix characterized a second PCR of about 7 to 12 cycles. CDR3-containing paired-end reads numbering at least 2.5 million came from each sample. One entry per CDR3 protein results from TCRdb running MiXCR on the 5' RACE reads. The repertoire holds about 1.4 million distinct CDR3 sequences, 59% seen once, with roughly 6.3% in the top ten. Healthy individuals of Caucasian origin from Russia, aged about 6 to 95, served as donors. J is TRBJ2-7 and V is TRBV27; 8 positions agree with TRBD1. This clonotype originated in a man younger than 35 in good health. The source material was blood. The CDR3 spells CTSSWDRNYEQYF. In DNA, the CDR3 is TGTACCAGCAGCTGGGACAGGAACTACGAGCAGTACTTC.